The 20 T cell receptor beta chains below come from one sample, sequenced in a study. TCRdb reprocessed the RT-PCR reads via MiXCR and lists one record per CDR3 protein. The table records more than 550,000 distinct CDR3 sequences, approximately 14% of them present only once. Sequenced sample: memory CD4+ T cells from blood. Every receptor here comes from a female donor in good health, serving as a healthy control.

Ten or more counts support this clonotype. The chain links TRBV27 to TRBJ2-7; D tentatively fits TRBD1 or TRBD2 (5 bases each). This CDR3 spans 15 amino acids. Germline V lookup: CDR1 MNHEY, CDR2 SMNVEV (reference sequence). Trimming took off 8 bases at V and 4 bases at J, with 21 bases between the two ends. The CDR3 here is CASLNGTSTGYEQYF. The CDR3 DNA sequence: TGTGCCAGCTTAAACGGGACCTCTACGGGGTACGAGCAGTACTTC.

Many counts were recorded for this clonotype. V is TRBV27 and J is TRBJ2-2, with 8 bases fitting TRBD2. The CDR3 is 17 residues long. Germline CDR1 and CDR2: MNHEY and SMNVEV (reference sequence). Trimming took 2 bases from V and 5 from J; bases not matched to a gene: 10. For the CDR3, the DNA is TGTGCCAGCAGTTTACTAGGACTAGCCAAAATTACCGGGGAGCTGTTTTTT. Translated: CASSLLGLAKITGELFF.

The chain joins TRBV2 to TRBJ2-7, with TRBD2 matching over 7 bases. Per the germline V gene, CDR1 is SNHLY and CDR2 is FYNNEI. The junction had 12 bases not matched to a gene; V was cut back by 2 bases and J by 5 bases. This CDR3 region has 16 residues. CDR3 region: CASSELMGGPPDEQYF. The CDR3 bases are TGTGCCAGCAGTGAATTGATGGGAGGGCCCCCCGACGAGCAGTACTTC.

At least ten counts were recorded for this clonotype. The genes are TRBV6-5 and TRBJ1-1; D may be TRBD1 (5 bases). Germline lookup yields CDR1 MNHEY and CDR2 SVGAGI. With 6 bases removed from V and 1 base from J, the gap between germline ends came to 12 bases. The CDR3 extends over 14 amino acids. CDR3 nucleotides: TGTGCCAGCAGCCACGAAGGGGCGAACACTGAAGCTTTCTTT. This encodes CASSHEGANTEAFF.

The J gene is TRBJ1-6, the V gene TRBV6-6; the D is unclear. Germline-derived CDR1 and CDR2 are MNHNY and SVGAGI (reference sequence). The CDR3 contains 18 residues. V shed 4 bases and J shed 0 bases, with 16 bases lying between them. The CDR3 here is CASSSAPRSLSYNSPLHF. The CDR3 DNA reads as TGTGCCAGCAGTTCAGCCCCCAGGTCCCTCTCCTATAATTCACCCCTCCACTTT.

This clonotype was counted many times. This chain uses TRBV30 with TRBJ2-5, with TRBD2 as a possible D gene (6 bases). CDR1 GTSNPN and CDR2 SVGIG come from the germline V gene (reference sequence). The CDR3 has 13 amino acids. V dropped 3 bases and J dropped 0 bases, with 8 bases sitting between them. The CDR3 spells CAWSRDYQETQYF. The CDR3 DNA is TGTGCCTGGAGCCGGGACTACCAAGAGACCCAGTACTTC. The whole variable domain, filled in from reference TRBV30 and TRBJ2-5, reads SQTIHQWPATLVQPVGSPLSLECTVEGTSNPNLYWYRQAAGRGLQLLFYSVGIGQISSEVPQNLSASRPQDRQFILSSKKLLLSDSGFYLCAWSRDYQETQYFGPGTRLLVL.

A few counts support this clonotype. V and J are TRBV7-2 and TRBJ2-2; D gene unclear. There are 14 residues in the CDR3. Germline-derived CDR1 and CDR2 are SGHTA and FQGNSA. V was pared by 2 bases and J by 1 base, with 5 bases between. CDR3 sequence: CASSLIKNTGELFF. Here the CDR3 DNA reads TGTGCCAGCAGCTTAATTAAGAACACCGGGGAGCTGTTTTTT.

CDR3: CASSSTPGRSTDTQYF. The CDR3 DNA sequence: TGTGCCAGCAGCTCGACCCCAGGACGAAGCACAGATACGCAGTATTTT. J is TRBJ2-3 and V is TRBV7-9; D is uncertain. The CDR3 is 16 residues long. From germline, CDR1 is SEHNR and CDR2 FQNEAQ (reference sequence). V lost 4 bases to trimming and J lost 0 bases, with 14 bases between them.

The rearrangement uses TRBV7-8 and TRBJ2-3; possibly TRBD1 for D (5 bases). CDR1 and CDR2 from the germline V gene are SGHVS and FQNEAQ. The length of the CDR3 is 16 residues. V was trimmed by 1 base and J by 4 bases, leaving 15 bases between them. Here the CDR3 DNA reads TGTGCCAGCAGCTTAGTGCGTAGGGGCTTTCCAGATACGCAGTATTTT. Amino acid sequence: CASSLVRRGFPDTQYF.

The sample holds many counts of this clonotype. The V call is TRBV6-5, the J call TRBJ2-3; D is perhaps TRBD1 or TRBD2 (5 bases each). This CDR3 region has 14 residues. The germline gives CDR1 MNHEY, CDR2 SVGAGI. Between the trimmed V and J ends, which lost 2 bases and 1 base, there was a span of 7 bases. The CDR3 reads CASSYRDRTDTQYF. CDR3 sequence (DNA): TGTGCCAGCAGTTACCGGGACCGCACAGATACGCAGTATTTT.

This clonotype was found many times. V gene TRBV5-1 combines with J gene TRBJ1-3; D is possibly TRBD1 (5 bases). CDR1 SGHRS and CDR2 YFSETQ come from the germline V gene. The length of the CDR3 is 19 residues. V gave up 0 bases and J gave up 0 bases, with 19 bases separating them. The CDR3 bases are TGCGCCAGCAGCTTGGGACAGACCTTTGTGTTTGACTCTGGAAACACCATATATTTT. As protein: CASSLGQTFVFDSGNTIYF.

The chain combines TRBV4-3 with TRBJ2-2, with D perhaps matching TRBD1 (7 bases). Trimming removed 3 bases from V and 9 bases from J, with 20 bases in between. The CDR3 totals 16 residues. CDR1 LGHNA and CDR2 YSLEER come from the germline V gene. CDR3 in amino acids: CASSQAGRGAGWELFF. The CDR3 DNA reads TGCGCCAGCAGCCAGGCAGGCAGGGGGGCAGGATGGGAGCTGTTTTTT.

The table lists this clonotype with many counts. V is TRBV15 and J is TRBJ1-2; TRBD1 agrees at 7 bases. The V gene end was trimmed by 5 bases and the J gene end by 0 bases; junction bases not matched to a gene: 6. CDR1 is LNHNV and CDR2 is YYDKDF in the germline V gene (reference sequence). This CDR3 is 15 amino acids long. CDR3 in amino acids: CATSGGQAPNYGYTF. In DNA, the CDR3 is TGTGCCACCAGCGGAGGACAGGCCCCTAACTATGGCTACACCTTC. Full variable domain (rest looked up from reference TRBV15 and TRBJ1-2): DAMVIQNPRYQVTQFGKPVTLSCSQTLNHNVMYWYQQKSSQAPKLLFHYYDKDFNNEADTPDNFQSRRPNTSFCFLDIRSPGLGDTAMYLCATSGGQAPNYGYTFGSGTRLTVV.

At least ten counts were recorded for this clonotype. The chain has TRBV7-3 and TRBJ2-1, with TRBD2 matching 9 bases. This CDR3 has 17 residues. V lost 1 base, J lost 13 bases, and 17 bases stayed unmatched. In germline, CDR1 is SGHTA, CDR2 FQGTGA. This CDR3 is CASSLKPVAGGPRDQFF. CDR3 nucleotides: TGTGCCAGCAGCTTAAAGCCTGTGGCGGGAGGGCCGCGAGATCAGTTCTTC.

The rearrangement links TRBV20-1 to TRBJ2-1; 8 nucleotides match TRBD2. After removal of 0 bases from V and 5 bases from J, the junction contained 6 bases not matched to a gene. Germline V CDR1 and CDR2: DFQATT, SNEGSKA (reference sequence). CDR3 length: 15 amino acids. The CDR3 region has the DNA TGCAGTGCTAGAGATGCGAGCGGGAGCGACAATGAGCAGTTCTTC. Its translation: CSARDASGSDNEQFF.

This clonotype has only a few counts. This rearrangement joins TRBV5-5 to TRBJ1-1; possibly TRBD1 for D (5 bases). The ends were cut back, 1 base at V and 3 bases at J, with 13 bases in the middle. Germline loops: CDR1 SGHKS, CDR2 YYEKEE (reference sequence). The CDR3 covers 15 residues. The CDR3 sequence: CASSLWGGLDTEAFF. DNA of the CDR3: TGTGCCAGCAGCTTGTGGGGGGGATTGGACACTGAAGCTTTCTTT.

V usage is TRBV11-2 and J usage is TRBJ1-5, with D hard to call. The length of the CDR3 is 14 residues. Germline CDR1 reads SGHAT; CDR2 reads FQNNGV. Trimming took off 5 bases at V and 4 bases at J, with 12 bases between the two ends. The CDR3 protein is CASSGVGENQPQHF. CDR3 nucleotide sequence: TGTGCCAGCAGCGGAGTTGGGGAAAATCAGCCCCAGCATTTT.

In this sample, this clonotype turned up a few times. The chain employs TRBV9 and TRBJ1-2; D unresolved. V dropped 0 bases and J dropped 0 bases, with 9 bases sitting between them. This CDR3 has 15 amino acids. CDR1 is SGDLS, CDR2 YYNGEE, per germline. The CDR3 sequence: CASSVDANANYGYTF. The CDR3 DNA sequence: TGTGCCAGCAGCGTAGATGCCAACGCTAACTATGGCTACACCTTC.

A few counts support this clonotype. CDR3 DNA sequence: TGTGCCTGTTCGAATTCGCGCGATCCCCGGGATACGCAGTATTTT. Translating gives CACSNSRDPRDTQYF. The chain is built from TRBV24-1 and TRBJ2-3; no firm D call. This CDR3 spans 15 amino acids. The V end was cut by 12 bases, the J end by 6 bases, with 24 bases between. Germline CDR1 reads KGHDR; CDR2 reads SFDVKD.

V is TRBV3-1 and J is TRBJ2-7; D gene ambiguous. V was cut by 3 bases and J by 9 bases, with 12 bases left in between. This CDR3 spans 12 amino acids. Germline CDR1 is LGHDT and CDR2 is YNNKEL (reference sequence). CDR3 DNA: TGTGCCAGCAGCCAGATTTTTGGCGGGCAGTACTTC. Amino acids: CASSQIFGGQYF.